Below, 5 T cell receptor beta chains from the same sample are listed, as sequenced in a study of T cells in Graves' hyperthyroidism and ophthalmopathy. What was amplified from RNA transcripts were TCR beta CDR3 regions. The HTBI primer set was used in a first-round RT-PCR of the TCR CDR3. TCRdb reprocessed the multiplex PCR reads via MiXCR and lists one record per CDR3 protein. Here the sample spans roughly 300,000 distinct CDR3 sequences, approximately 26% being singletons. Sequenced: blood. The receptors were sampled from a man in his forties with Graves' hyperthyroidism that later progressed to Graves' ophthalmopathy.

There are many counts of this clonotype. In nucleotides, the CDR3 is TGCAGTGCAGAACCGGGACAGGTCAACGGGCAGTACTTC. Protein product: CSAEPGQVNGQYF. The chain joins TRBV20-1 to TRBJ2-7; 8 bases are a match to TRBD1. This CDR3 is 13 amino acids long. CDR1 is DFQATT, CDR2 SNEGSKA, per germline (reference sequence). The ends lost 6 bases at V and 9 bases at J; junction bases unmatched: 13.

This rearrangement joins TRBV28 to TRBJ1-2, with D maybe TRBD1 (5 bases). This CDR3 comprises 16 residues. The germline gives CDR1 MDHEN, CDR2 SYDVKM. V was clipped by 3 bases and J by 2 bases, with 16 bases between them. The CDR3 spells CASSLQGQGRNYGYTF. The CDR3 DNA follows: TGTGCCAGCAGTTTGCAGGGCCAGGGCAGAAACTATGGCTACACCTTC.

This clonotype turned up a few times. The chain has TRBV28 and TRBJ2-7, with 11 bases matching TRBD2. V was pared by 11 bases and J by 2 bases, with 2 bases of the junction left unmatched. The CDR3 contains 12 residues. Germline V gives CDR1 MDHEN, CDR2 SYDVKM. The CDR3 DNA follows: TGTGCCTCGACTAGCGGGGCCTACGAGCAGTACTTC. The encoded protein is CASTSGAYEQYF.

This clonotype came up a few times. The rearrangement links TRBV7-2 to TRBJ2-5, with D perhaps matching TRBD1 (5 bases). Germline V gene lookup returns CDR1 SGHTA and CDR2 FQGNSA. Trimming took off 6 bases at V and 3 bases at J, with 11 bases between the two ends. The CDR3 totals 13 residues. The DNA for the CDR3 is TGTGCCAGCAGTCGCGTCAGGGAAGAGACCCAGTACTTC. Residues: CASSRVREETQYF.

This clonotype was seen repeatedly, ten times or more. One base away lies a much larger clone, so this may be a sequencing read error. The J gene is TRBJ2-5, the V gene TRBV27; D is perhaps TRBD2 (5 bases). The V gene's germline CDR1 is MNHEY and CDR2 SMNVEV (reference sequence). The length of the CDR3 is 12 residues. The V end lost 6 bases, the J end lost 5 bases, and 10 bases lay between the germline ends. The CDR3 nucleotides are TGTGCCAGCAGGGACTTGGGGGAGACCCAGTACTTC. Encoded protein: CASRDLGETQYF.